A single sample gave rise to the 2 T cell receptor beta chains below, sequenced in a study of T cell changes during pregnancy in multiple sclerosis. TCRdb's copy holds only in-frame clones and misses some; the assay was immunoSEQ multiplex PCR. The top ten clones hold roughly 3.6% of a sample with some 70,000 clones, more than 90% of them seen once. This material consisted of peripheral blood, taken after pregnancy. Every receptor here comes from a female donor in good health, enrolled as a control in a pregnancy study.

The chain combines TRBV7-6 with TRBJ2-7; 8 bases map to TRBD1. V shed 1 base, J shed 5 bases, and the junction held 1 base outside the gene matches. The CDR3 extends over 13 amino acids. Germline loops: CDR1 SGHVS, CDR2 FNYEAQ. In DNA form, the CDR3 reads TGTGCCAGCAGCTTAGAACAGGGGGACGAGCAGTACTTC. Its protein product is CASSLEQGDEQYF.

The rearrangement links TRBV7-8 to TRBJ2-7; TRBD2 agrees at 8 bases. Germline V gene sequence: CDR1 SGHVS, CDR2 FQNEAQ. The CDR3 totals 18 residues. Trimming removed 5 bases from V and 5 bases from J; junction bases left unmatched: 20. The CDR3 region is CASSPSFSRREGRDEQYF. The CDR3 nucleotides read TGTGCCAGCAGCCCCTCCTTTTCAAGACGGGAGGGCCGGGACGAGCAGTACTTC.